One sample yielded the 21 T cell receptor beta chains listed below, sequenced in a study of Graves' ophthalmopathy and Graves' hyperthyroidism. Amplification of TCR beta CDR3 regions used RNA transcripts. Following a first-round RT-PCR that used HTBI primers, a second-round multiplex PCR was carried out. MiXCR, applied by TCRdb to the multiplex PCR reads, yields one record per CDR3 protein. The data show 40,000 to 50,000 distinct CDR3 sequences, under 55% seen once. The material sequenced was peripheral blood. The receptors come from an adult man with Graves' ophthalmopathy.

Notes on this clonotype: An end of the junction differs from the germline gene, which may be a read error. V and J are TRBV5-1 and TRBJ2-5; 7 nucleotides line up with TRBD1. The CDR3 loop spans 17 amino acids. Germline V gives CDR1 SGHRS, CDR2 YFSETQ. The CDR3 coding sequence is TGCGCCAGCAACATGGGGGTGAGACAGGGCCTACAAGAGACCCAGTGCTTC. Translating gives CASNMGVRQGLQETQCF.

This clonotype was found many times. The chain recombines TRBV6-2 or TRBV6-3 with TRBJ1-2; 7 bases are shared with TRBD1. Germline V CDR1 and CDR2: MNHEY, SVGEGT. Trimming at V came to 1 base and at J to 3 bases, leaving 2 bases not matched to a gene. The CDR3 contains 14 residues. The CDR3 loop reads CASSYFDRDYGYTF. As DNA, the CDR3 is TGTGCCAGCAGTTACTTTGACAGGGACTATGGCTACACCTTC.

In its sample, this clonotype was seen a few times. V gene TRBV28 combines with J gene TRBJ1-6; 9 positions agree with TRBD1. Unmatched junction bases numbered 10, after V lost 7 bases and J lost 6 bases. Germline V lookup: CDR1 MDHEN, CDR2 SYDVKM. The CDR3 spans 16 residues. CDR3 nucleotides: TGTGCCAGCAACTTCCGGAACAGGGGGCGTAATTCACCCCTCCACTTT. Amino acids: CASNFRNRGRNSPLHF.

The chain is built from TRBV5-1 and TRBJ1-2, with D hard to call. Trimming cost V 1 base and J 2 bases, with 9 bases left between them. This CDR3 spans 14 amino acids. Germline CDR1 SGHRS, CDR2 YFSETQ. Here the CDR3 DNA reads TGCGCCAGCAGCTTGAGTCAGGTGAACTATGGCTACACCTTC. Translating gives CASSLSQVNYGYTF.

Comments on this clonotype: The CDR3 ends on some other residue instead of the conserved phenylalanine or tryptophan, so this is likely a read error. The DNA is omitted, as the CDR3 cannot be located on it reliably, and the CDR3 follows TCRdb's listing. The chain has TRBV9 and TRBJ1-2; no DNA check was done on the table's D call, TRBD1. Germline values: CDR1 SGDLS, CDR2 YYNGEE. Ends included, the CDR3 has 8 residues. This CDR3 reads CASVPRDR.

The CDR3 DNA reads TGCAGTGCTAGAGATCTGGAGCAGTTCTTC. Encoded protein: CSARDLEQFF. The V and J genes are TRBV20-1 and TRBJ2-1; D ambiguous. The CDR3 is 10 residues long. Trimming cost V 0 bases and J 10 bases, with 4 bases left between them. Germline loops: CDR1 DFQATT, CDR2 SNEGSKA (reference sequence).

By frequency in the sample, this clonotype is medium-sized. This chain connects TRBV29-1 to TRBJ1-2; no firm D call. This CDR3 region has 12 residues. Per germline, CDR1 SQVTM and CDR2 ANQGSEA. V lost 0 bases, J lost 4 bases, and 6 bases lay in between. The CDR3 sequence: CSVEDPPYGYTF. CDR3 nucleotide sequence: TGCAGCGTTGAAGATCCGCCCTATGGCTACACCTTC.

This clonotype is judged medium-sized. The CDR3 spells CSARGTEAYNSPLHF. In DNA form, the CDR3 reads TGCAGTGCTAGGGGGACAGAAGCGTATAATTCACCCCTCCACTTT. V usage is TRBV20-1 and J usage is TRBJ1-6; 7 nucleotides line up with TRBD1. V was clipped by 3 bases and J by 4 bases; unmatched bases: 6. Looked up from germline, CDR1 is DFQATT and CDR2 is SNEGSKA (reference sequence). CDR3 length equals 15 residues.

In this sample, this clonotype turned up a few times. The CDR3 region is CASTLGQGNSPLHF. The CDR3 DNA reads TGTGCCAGCACCCTGGGACAGGGGAATTCACCCCTCCACTTT. This sequence joins TRBV6-1 and TRBJ1-6; 10 bases are shared with TRBD1. Germline CDR1 is MNHNS and CDR2 is SASEGT. This CDR3 region has 14 residues. With 7 bases clipped from V and 7 bases from J, the junction kept 4 bases outside the gene matches.

The rearrangement uses TRBV4-1 and TRBJ2-5; D may be TRBD2 (7 bases). The CDR3 is 17 amino acids. Germline loops: CDR1 MGHRA, CDR2 YSYEKL. V was trimmed by 2 bases and J by 5 bases, leaving 21 bases between them. The CDR3 DNA follows: TGCGCCAGCAGCCAAAGAGACGGCGGGGGCCTCCTGGAGACCCAGTACTTC. It codes for CASSQRDGGGLLETQYF.

This clonotype was counted at least ten times. The chain couples TRBV20-1 to TRBJ1-4; D possibly corresponds to TRBD1 (6 bases). The V gene's germline CDR1 is DFQATT and CDR2 SNEGSKA (reference sequence). V lost 6 bases to trimming and J lost 8 bases, with 13 bases between them. The CDR3 contains 12 residues. The CDR3: CSAVAGQEKLFF. Written as DNA, the CDR3 is TGCAGTGCCGTAGCTGGACAGGAAAAACTGTTTTTT.

The CDR3 DNA reads TGTGCCAGCAGCAGAGACAGTGAGCGGGAAAAACTGTTTTTT. Its translation is CASSRDSEREKLFF. V gene TRBV9 combines with J gene TRBJ1-4; D possibly corresponds to TRBD1 (5 bases). CDR1 and CDR2 (germline): SGDLS, YYNGEE. This CDR3 spans 14 amino acids. With 4 bases removed from V and 8 bases from J, the gap between germline ends came to 15 bases.

In this sample, this clonotype turned up many times. With a much larger clone just one base away, this may be a read error. This CDR3 is missing its conserved last phenylalanine or tryptophan, likely due to a read error. V gene TRBV20-1 combines with J gene TRBJ2-7; D gene unclear. Germline CDR1 is DFQATT and CDR2 is SNEGSKA (reference sequence). V was trimmed by 0 bases and J by 2 bases, leaving 11 bases between them. This CDR3 comprises 14 residues. The CDR3 DNA sequence: TGCAGTGCTAGAGACTTAAGCCAGCCCTACGAGCAGTACCTC. Protein sequence: CSARDLSQPYEQYL.

This clonotype has ten or more counts. The chain uses TRBV12-3 or TRBV12-4 and TRBJ1-2; D is undetermined. Between the trimmed V and J ends, which lost 1 base and 7 bases, there was a span of 10 bases. The CDR3 is 13 residues long. CDR3 protein: CASSLESFSGYTF. In DNA, the CDR3 is TGTGCCAGCAGTTTAGAAAGTTTCAGTGGCTACACCTTC.

The V gene is TRBV13, the J gene TRBJ2-6; unclear D gene. The CDR3 totals 17 residues. V was shortened by 5 bases and J by 0 bases, with 14 bases between the two germline ends. CDR1 PRHDT and CDR2 FYEKMQ come from the germline V gene (reference sequence). As DNA, the CDR3 is TGTGCCAGCAGCCGAGACTCCCAGGCCTCTGGGGCCAACGTCCTGACTTTC. It yields the protein CASSRDSQASGANVLTF.

The V and J genes are TRBV20-1 and TRBJ2-7; D may match TRBD1 or TRBD2 (5 bases each). Trimming shortened V by 5 bases and J by 3 bases, and 11 bases separated the two germline ends. The CDR3 sequence is 12 residues long. In germline, CDR1 is DFQATT, CDR2 SNEGSKA (reference sequence). The CDR3 loop reads CSAGTGIYEQYF. CDR3 nucleotide sequence: TGCAGTGCTGGGACGGGTATCTACGAGCAGTACTTC.

The chain recombines TRBV5-1 with TRBJ2-1; D is possibly TRBD1 or TRBD2 (6 bases each). The CDR3 contains 14 residues. V was trimmed by 7 bases and J by 3 bases, leaving 14 bases between them. Germline V lookup: CDR1 SGHRS, CDR2 YFSETQ. CDR3 protein: CASRGRGDYNEQFF. CDR3 sequence (DNA): TGCGCCAGCCGCGGTAGGGGGGACTACAATGAGCAGTTCTTC. The whole variable domain, remainder taken from reference TRBV5-1 and TRBJ2-1, is KAGVTQTPRYLIKTRGQQVTLSCSPISGHRSVSWYQQTPGQGLQFLFEYFSETQRNKGNFPGRFSGRQFSNSRSEMNVSTLELGDSALYLCASRGRGDYNEQFFGPGTRLTVL.

This clonotype was detected many times. This chain joins TRBV7-6 and TRBJ2-5; D remains ambiguous. Trimming shortened V by 2 bases and J by 3 bases, and 13 bases separated the two germline ends. Germline V CDR1 and CDR2: SGHVS, FNYEAQ. CDR3 length: 15 residues. Written as DNA, the CDR3 is TGTGCCAGCAGCTTACTCAGGACGGCGAAAGAGACCCAGTACTTC. This codes for CASSLLRTAKETQYF.

By share, this clonotype ranks as medium-sized (0.01 to 0.1%). The chain links TRBV7-8 to TRBJ1-1, with D tentatively TRBD1 (5 bases). The germline V gene has CDR1 SGHVS and CDR2 FQNEAQ. The CDR3 covers 13 residues. V was trimmed by 5 bases and J by 10 bases, leaving 17 bases between them. Here the CDR3 DNA reads TGTGCCAGCAGCCGCGACCTAGAAAGGGGAGCTTTCTTT. Translated: CASSRDLERGAFF. Combining the CDR3 with reference TRBV7-8 and TRBJ1-1 gives the whole variable domain GAGVSQSPRYKVAKRGQDVALRCDPISGHVSLFWYQQALGQGPEFLTYFQNEAQLDKSGLPSDRFFAERPEGSVSTLKIQRTQQEDSAVYLCASSRDLERGAFFGQGTRLTVV.

This clonotype came up a few times. V usage is TRBV24-1 and J usage is TRBJ2-1; 7 bases agree with TRBD2. This CDR3 contains 15 residues. CDR1 and CDR2 (germline): KGHDR, SFDVKD. Trimming took 9 bases from V and 5 from J; bases not matched to a gene: 12. The CDR3 region has the DNA TGTGCCACCTCAGGTAGCGGGTCTAATCACAATGAGCAGTTCTTC. Its translation is CATSGSGSNHNEQFF.

This clonotype appeared many times. V is TRBV4-2 and J is TRBJ2-7, with TRBD1 matching over 8 bases. Germline values: CDR1 LGHNA, CDR2 YNFKEQ. The CDR3 covers 15 residues. Losses at the gene ends were 4 bases for V and 2 bases for J; bases not matched to a gene: 7. Here the CDR3 reads CASSPFRGQTYEQYF. In DNA form, the CDR3 reads TGTGCCAGCAGCCCCTTCAGGGGGCAGACCTACGAGCAGTACTTC.